A selection of T cell receptor beta chains follows, all from one sample in a study of early T cells in non-severe SARS-CoV-2 infection. TCRdb re-analysed the 5' RACE reads in MiXCR, keeping a single row per CDR3 protein. The table lists 110,000 or so distinct CDR3 sequences, about 12% of them singletons. Sequencing was carried out using whole blood. All receptors come from an adult who was a healthcare worker with PCR-confirmed SARS-CoV-2 infection or an uninfected control (not recorded which). CDR3s include the opening cysteine and the closing phenylalanine or tryptophan. D genes are given only for firm matches. Clone size is shown for a subset of rows, as once, few, many or a class of expanded clone.

>few|13|TRBJ2-2|TRBV10-3|-
CAIYQGDTGELFF
TGTGCCATCTACCAGGGCGACACCGGGGAGCTGTTTTTT
>many|13|TRBJ1-1|TRBV3-1|-
CASSQAWGTEAFF
TGTGCCAGCAGCCAAGCCTGGGGCACTGAAGCTTTCTTT
>-|15|TRBJ1-1|TRBV5-1|TRBD1
CASSLERQGNTEAFF
TGCGCCAGCAGCTTGGAGCGACAGGGGAACACTGAAGCTTTCTTT
>many|14|TRBJ1-5|TRBV20-1|TRBD1
CSASGTGGDQPQHF
TGCAGTGCTAGCGGGACAGGGGGCGACCAGCCCCAGCATTTT
>-|17|TRBJ1-1|TRBV12-3/TRBV12-4|-
CASSLRTGPDVDTEAFF
TGTGCCAGCAGTTTGCGGACCGGCCCCGACGTAGACACTGAAGCTTTCTTT
>-|13|TRBJ1-2|TRBV20-1|TRBD1
CSARQDRGYGYTF
TGCAGTGCTAGACAGGACAGGGGCTATGGCTACACCTTC
>-|14|TRBJ2-1|TRBV20-1|TRBD1
CSARVGTGGLEQFF
TGCAGTGCTAGAGTTGGGACAGGGGGACTTGAGCAGTTCTTC
>-|12|TRBJ2-5|TRBV20-1|-
CSASPGEETQYF
TGCAGTGCTAGCCCGGGAGAAGAGACCCAGTACTTC
>few|19|TRBJ2-1|TRBV20-1|TRBD2
CSARGGLAGGRPAYNEQFF
TGCAGTGCTAGAGGAGGACTAGCGGGGGGGCGGCCAGCCTACAATGAGCAGTTCTTC
>many|17|TRBJ1-2|TRBV11-3|-
CASSPRGGPQANYGYTF
TGTGCCAGCAGCCCCCGAGGGGGACCGCAGGCTAACTATGGCTACACCTTC
>many|16|TRBJ2-2|TRBV19|TRBD2
CASTTRWTSGPRELFF
TGTGCCAGTACCACGCGTTGGACTAGCGGTCCCCGGGAGCTGTTTTTT
>many|13|TRBJ1-4|TRBV12-3/TRBV12-4|TRBD1
CASSPRDREKLFF
TGTGCCAGCAGTCCCCGGGACAGAGAAAAACTGTTTTTT
>-|15|TRBJ2-5|TRBV6-1|TRBD1
CASQAPQGARETQYF
TGTGCCAGCCAGGCTCCTCAGGGGGCGCGAGAGACCCAGTACTTC
>few|19|TRBJ2-5|TRBV11-3|TRBD1
CASSLTSSRGRKWEETQYF
TGTGCCAGCAGCTTAACCTCGAGCAGGGGGCGCAAATGGGAAGAGACCCAGTACTTC
>few|16|TRBJ2-7|TRBV4-1|-
CASSQDPSLSSYEQYF
TGCGCCAGCAGCCAAGATCCCTCATTGAGCTCCTACGAGCAGTACTTC
>many|14|TRBJ2-7|TRBV9|TRBD1
CASSLRTGSYEQYF
TGTGCCAGCAGCCTCCGGACAGGGTCTTACGAGCAGTACTTC
>many|13|TRBJ1-5|TRBV29-1|-
CSVSGPGAGPQHF
TGCAGCGTTTCGGGGCCCGGAGCTGGGCCCCAGCATTTT
>-|16|TRBJ2-5|TRBV7-8|-
CASSLALTRAGETQYF
TGTGCCAGCAGCTTAGCGCTCACCAGGGCGGGCGAGACCCAGTACTTC
>few|15|TRBJ2-1|TRBV5-1|TRBD2
CASSAAGEPYNEQFF
TGCGCCAGCAGCGCAGCGGGGGAACCCTACAATGAGCAGTTCTTC
>many|15|TRBJ1-3|TRBV20-1|-
CSARDRGGPGNTIYF
TGCAGTGCTAGAGATCGGGGGGGTCCTGGAAACACCATATATTTT
>-|16|TRBJ1-6|TRBV10-3|TRBD1
CAISEPRGQGNSPLHF
TGTGCCATCAGTGAGCCGAGGGGACAGGGGAATTCACCCCTCCACTTT
>few|15|TRBJ2-1|TRBV6-5|-
CASSYSGSFYNEQFF
TGTGCCAGCAGTTATTCGGGATCTTTCTACAATGAGCAGTTCTTC
>many|14|TRBJ1-6|TRBV7-9|TRBD1
CASSPTGAVSPLHF
TGTGCCAGCAGCCCTACAGGGGCTGTGTCACCCCTCCACTTT
>-|12|TRBJ1-2|TRBV12-3/TRBV12-4|-
CASSLWGGGYTF
TGTGCCAGCAGTTTATGGGGTGGAGGCTACACCTTC
>few|15|TRBJ1-6|TRBV7-3|-
CASSPGNSYNSPLHF
TGTGCCAGCTCCCCGGGGAACTCCTATAATTCACCCCTCCACTTT
>many|17|TRBJ2-1|TRBV3-1|TRBD1
CASSQGVGQVYVNEQFF
TGTGCCAGCAGCCAAGGGGTGGGACAGGTGTACGTCAATGAGCAGTTCTTC
>few|12|TRBJ2-7|TRBV5-1|-
CASSYPSQEQYF
TGCGCCAGCAGCTACCCTTCCCAGGAGCAGTACTTC
>many|15|TRBJ1-2|TRBV6-5|-
CASSKQDPANYGYTF
TGTGCCAGCAGTAAACAAGATCCAGCTAACTATGGCTACACCTTC
>-|13|TRBJ2-5|TRBV28|-
CASRNSYQETQYF
TGTGCCAGCAGGAACAGCTACCAAGAGACCCAGTACTTC
>many|15|TRBJ2-7|TRBV9|-
CASSAGILSSYEQYF
TGTGCCAGCAGCGCGGGGATCCTGAGCTCCTACGAGCAGTACTTC
>many|14|TRBJ2-7|TRBV11-2|-
CASSRGSLIYEQYF
TGTGCCAGCAGCAGGGGGTCTCTCATCTACGAGCAGTACTTC
>-|16|TRBJ2-3|TRBV14|TRBD2
CASSQLRLAAGDTQYF
TGTGCCAGCAGCCAACTACGACTAGCAGCGGGAGATACGCAGTATTTT
>many|15|TRBJ2-1|TRBV5-6|TRBD1
CASSGVTGGRHEQFF
TGTGCCAGCAGCGGAGTCACAGGGGGGCGGCATGAGCAGTTCTTC
>-|14|TRBJ1-4|TRBV6-5|-
CASSYSGYREKLFF
TGTGCCAGCAGTTACTCAGGGTATCGTGAAAAACTGTTTTTT
>many|13|TRBJ2-2|TRBV24-1|-
CATGGLSTGELFF
TGTGCCACCGGGGGACTGAGCACCGGGGAGCTGTTTTTT
>few|16|TRBJ2-3|TRBV6-1|-
CASSEERYPSTDTQYF
TGTGCCAGCAGTGAAGAACGCTACCCCAGCACAGATACGCAGTATTTT
>-|13|TRBJ2-7|TRBV5-6|-
CASSTGRDYEQYF
TGTGCCAGCAGCACCGGCCGAGACTACGAGCAGTACTTC
>-|12|TRBJ1-1|TRBV12-3/TRBV12-4|-
CASTFGVTEAFF
TGTGCCAGCACTTTTGGAGTCACTGAAGCTTTCTTT
>many|14|TRBJ2-5|TRBV7-9|-
CASSLPRGQETQYF
TGTGCCAGCAGCCTCCCCAGGGGCCAAGAGACCCAGTACTTC
>many|15|TRBJ2-7|TRBV7-6|-
CASSLEIRQTYEQYF
TGTGCCAGCAGCTTAGAAATTCGACAGACCTACGAGCAGTACTTC
>many|17|TRBJ2-2|TRBV6-4|TRBD2
CASTKTSGGSNTGELFF
TGTGCCAGCACGAAGACTAGCGGGGGATCGAACACCGGGGAGCTGTTTTTT
>few|11|TRBJ2-7|TRBV30|-
CAWSVSTEQYF
TGTGCCTGGAGTGTATCTACCGAGCAGTACTTC
>few|15|TRBJ2-3|TRBV5-1|TRBD2
CASEALAGSTDTQYF
TGCGCCAGCGAGGCGCTAGCGGGGAGCACAGATACGCAGTATTTT
>-|12|TRBJ1-2|TRBV29-1|-
CSVEEQTYGYTF
TGCAGCGTTGAAGAACAGACATATGGCTACACCTTC
>-|13|TRBJ2-7|TRBV20-1|-
CRASAGPTYEQYF
TGCAGGGCCAGTGCGGGCCCGACCTACGAGCAGTACTTC
>few|14|TRBJ1-5|TRBV7-2|-
CASSLFSSNQPQHF
TGTGCCAGCAGCTTATTTAGCAGCAATCAGCCCCAGCATTTT
>-|15|TRBJ2-7|TRBV28|-
CASSFPPLGAYEQYF
TGTGCCAGCAGTTTCCCCCCCCTCGGGGCCTACGAGCAGTACTTC
>-|14|TRBJ2-3|TRBV27|-
CASSLADSTDTQYF
TGTGCCAGCAGTTTAGCGGATAGCACAGATACGCAGTATTTT
>-|14|TRBJ2-7|TRBV11-2|-
CASSLRRLGHEQYF
TGTGCCAGCAGCTTAAGACGCCTTGGGCACGAGCAGTACTTC
>many|14|TRBJ2-3|TRBV20-1|-
CSSWGLNRTDTQYF
TGCAGTAGCTGGGGCCTCAATCGCACAGATACGCAGTATTTT
>-|12|TRBJ1-1|TRBV29-1|-
CSEGTGNTEAFF
TGCAGCGAGGGGACGGGGAACACTGAAGCTTTCTTT
>few|15|TRBJ2-7|TRBV7-9|-
CASSSTRGKGYEQYF
TGTGCCAGCAGCTCCACACGGGGTAAAGGCTACGAGCAGTACTTC
>-|14|TRBJ1-2|TRBV29-1|-
CSVLGMEGHYGYTF
TGCAGCGTTTTAGGGATGGAGGGACACTATGGCTACACCTTC